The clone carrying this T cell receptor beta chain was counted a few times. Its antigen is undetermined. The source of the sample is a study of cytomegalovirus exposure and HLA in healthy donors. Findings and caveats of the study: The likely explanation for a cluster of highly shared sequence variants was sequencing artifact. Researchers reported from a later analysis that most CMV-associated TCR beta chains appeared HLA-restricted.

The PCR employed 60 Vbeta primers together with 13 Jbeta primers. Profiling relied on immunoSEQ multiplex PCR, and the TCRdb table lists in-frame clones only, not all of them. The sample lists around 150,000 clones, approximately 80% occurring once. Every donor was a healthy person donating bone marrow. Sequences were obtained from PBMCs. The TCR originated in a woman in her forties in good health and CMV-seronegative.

CDR3 sequence (DNA): TGTGCCAGCACCCCCCCGGGGGGCTATGGCTACACCTTC. Translation: CASTPPGGYGYTF. V and J are TRBV28 and TRBJ1-2; the D gene is possibly TRBD1 (5 bases). The germline gives CDR1 MDHEN, CDR2 SYDVKM. The CDR3 is made up of 13 amino acids. Trimming took off 7 bases at V and 4 bases at J, with 13 bases between the two ends.